Listed here are 3 T cell receptor beta chains from one sample, sequenced in a study of T cell responses to AZD1222 COVID-19 vaccine. Generated by immunoSEQ multiplex PCR, the TCRdb table keeps only in-frame clones and is missing some. The profile covers approximately 140,000 clones, with 90% to 95% appearing a single time and roughly 1.2% taken by the ten largest. This specimen consisted of peripheral blood, obtained on day 0 of AZD1222 vaccination. The receptors here all came from an adult in good health.

The chain joins TRBV5-6 to TRBJ2-7, with D perhaps TRBD2 (6 bases). The V end was cut by 2 bases, the J end by 4 bases, with 16 bases between. The germline V gene encodes CDR1 SGHDT and CDR2 YYEEEE. This CDR3 has 15 amino acids. The CDR3 loop reads CASSFISGDSYEQYV. For the CDR3, the DNA is TGTGCCAGCAGCTTTATTTCGGGGGATTCTTACGAGCAGTACGTC.

J is TRBJ1-4 and V is TRBV7-9, with 8 bases fitting TRBD1. This CDR3 spans 16 amino acids. V shed 6 bases, J shed 5 bases, and the junction held 11 bases outside the gene matches. CDR1 and CDR2 from the germline V gene are SEHNR and FQNEAQ (reference sequence). This chain's CDR3 is CASSPGQGRMNEKLFF. The DNA of the CDR3 is TGTGCCAGCAGTCCTGGACAGGGACGAATGAATGAAAAACTGTTTTTT.

The chain recombines TRBV5-6 with TRBJ2-2, with D unresolved. V was shortened by 4 bases and J by 0 bases, with 13 bases between the two germline ends. This CDR3 region has 16 residues. Germline V CDR1 and CDR2: SGHDT, YYEEEE. The CDR3 loop is CASSRVPDSNTGELFF. The CDR3 bases are TGTGCCAGCAGCCGAGTCCCAGACTCGAACACCGGGGAGCTGTTTTTT.